These 14 T cell receptor beta chains originate from one sample sequenced in a study of HIV-infected patients and healthy controls. About 550 ng RNA was reverse transcribed with alpha and beta constant-region primers. Using multiplexing indices, alpha and beta chain libraries were generated apart by chain-specific third strand synthesis. TCRdb reanalysed the 5' RACE reads using MiXCR and keeps one entry per CDR3 protein. The data contain fewer than 7,000 distinct CDR3 sequences, about 8.6% of them seen just once; the ten biggest clones take up approximately 24%. Antiretroviral therapy had run roughly three months, about 14 weeks, before follow-up blood collection. No cell fractionation was done, so the repertoire covers all unsorted peripheral blood T cells. This sample comprised blood, obtained during antiretroviral therapy. The origin of the receptors is an adult with HIV infection.

This clonotype is labeled as medium-sized (0.01 to 0.1%). V usage is TRBV11-2 and J usage is TRBJ2-3, with D possibly being TRBD2 (5 bases). CDR1 is SGHAT and CDR2 is FQNNGV in the germline V gene. The germline V and J ends were trimmed by 5 bases and 5 bases, with 11 bases remaining between them. The CDR3 runs 13 residues. The CDR3 bases are TGTGCCAGCAGCCTCTGGACTGAAGATACGCAGTATTTT. Translation gives CASSLWTEDTQYF.

Many counts were recorded for this clonotype. V and J are TRBV4-2 and TRBJ2-3, with TRBD2 identical over 8 bases. The CDR3 length is 15 residues. The germline V gene encodes CDR1 LGHNA and CDR2 YNFKEQ. Losses at the gene ends were 1 base for V and 1 base for J; bases not matched to a gene: 1. In nucleotides, the CDR3 is TGTGCCAGCAGCCAAGCCGGGGGGGGCACAGATACGCAGTATTTT. It codes for CASSQAGGGTDTQYF.

This clonotype qualifies as medium-sized. The genes are TRBV6-5 and TRBJ2-1; 10 bases line up with TRBD2. CDR1 is MNHEY, CDR2 SVGAGI, per germline. The junction had 6 bases not matched to a gene; V was cut back by 10 bases and J by 6 bases. This CDR3 comprises 13 residues. CDR3 protein: CATSSGSINEQFF. The CDR3 nucleotides read TGTGCCACCTCTAGCGGGAGTATCAATGAGCAGTTCTTC.

This clonotype was seen a few times. V gene TRBV30 combines with J gene TRBJ1-1; tentative D call: TRBD1 (6 bases). Trimming removed 5 bases at V and 10 bases at J, with 23 bases between. Looked up from germline, CDR1 is GTSNPN and CDR2 is SVGIG (reference sequence). The CDR3 has 14 residues. The chain's CDR3 is CAWATPNPGASAFF. The CDR3 DNA reads TGTGCCTGGGCGACTCCTAACCCAGGGGCCTCAGCTTTCTTT. The complete variable domain, with remaining parts taken from reference TRBV30 and TRBJ1-1, reads SQTIHQWPATLVQPVGSPLSLECTVEGTSNPNLYWYRQAAGRGLQLLFYSVGIGQISSEVPQNLSASRPQDRQFILSSKKLLLSDSGFYLCAWATPNPGASAFFGQGTRLTVV.

The chain is built from TRBV4-3 and TRBJ1-3; 7 nucleotides agree with TRBD1. Trimming removed 0 bases from V and 1 base from J; junction bases left unmatched: 0. The CDR3 runs 15 residues. The germline gives CDR1 LGHNA, CDR2 YSLEER. CDR3 nucleotide sequence: TGCGCCAGCAGCCAAGACAGGGGGTCTGGAAACACCATATATTTT. It is translated as CASSQDRGSGNTIYF.

Judged by abundance, this clonotype is medium-sized. This sequence joins TRBV5-1 and TRBJ2-3; D is unresolved. The germline V gene has CDR1 SGHRS and CDR2 YFSETQ. This CDR3 has 13 residues. V was shortened by 1 base and J by 4 bases, with 7 bases between the two germline ends. The CDR3 protein is CASSLFVADTQYF. The CDR3 bases are TGCGCCAGCAGCTTGTTCGTGGCAGATACGCAGTATTTT.

There are many counts of this clonotype. This chain joins TRBV12-3 or TRBV12-4 and TRBJ2-7; TRBD1 matches at 11 bases. The CDR3 has 15 amino acids. J was trimmed by 3 bases and V by 6 bases; bases with no gene match: 7. The CDR3 DNA reads TGTGCCAGCAGACAGGGACAGGGGGTGATCTACGAGCAGTACTTC. Its protein is CASRQGQGVIYEQYF.

There are many counts of this clonotype. The CDR3 region is CAISEPILGGRTDTQYF. The CDR3 DNA sequence: TGTGCCATCAGTGAGCCGATTCTAGGGGGCCGCACAGATACGCAGTATTTT. This chain joins TRBV10-3 and TRBJ2-3; 7 bases fit TRBD1. The trim removed 2 bases at V and 1 base at J, leaving 9 bases unmatched. CDR1 and CDR2 (germline): ENHRY, SYGVKD. This CDR3 has 17 residues.

This clonotype appeared many times. The V and J genes are TRBV5-1 and TRBJ2-4; 9 nucleotides agree with TRBD2. Trimming removed 4 bases from V and 0 bases from J; junction bases left unmatched: 17. The CDR3 runs to 20 residues. The germline V gene has CDR1 SGHRS and CDR2 YFSETQ. The CDR3 coding sequence is TGCGCCAGCAGCCAACCTAGCGGGACCGGACTCGATCTAGCCAAAAACATTCAGTACTTC. The encoded protein is CASSQPSGTGLDLAKNIQYF.

This clonotype was seen many times. V and J are TRBV6-5 and TRBJ1-4; 9 nucleotides line up with TRBD1. The germline gives CDR1 MNHEY, CDR2 SVGAGI. This CDR3 comprises 12 residues. V gave up 5 bases and J gave up 13 bases; unmatched junction bases: 5. CDR3 sequence reads: CASSTGQGALFF. The CDR3 DNA reads as TGTGCCAGCAGTACGGGACAGGGCGCACTGTTTTTT.

This clonotype was recorded at least ten times. The rearrangement uses TRBV15 and TRBJ2-7; 7 bases match TRBD1. The germline V gene encodes CDR1 LNHNV and CDR2 YYDKDF (reference sequence). Trimming took 0 bases from V and 3 from J; bases not matched to a gene: 8. The CDR3 runs to 16 residues. The CDR3 protein is CATSREPGQNGYEQYF. As DNA, the CDR3 is TGTGCCACCAGCAGAGAGCCGGGACAGAACGGCTACGAGCAGTACTTC.

This clonotype ranks as medium-sized. This rearrangement joins TRBV19 to TRBJ1-5; D perhaps matches TRBD1 (6 bases). Trimming cost V 7 bases and J 0 bases, with 13 bases left between them. From germline, CDR1 is LNHDA and CDR2 SQIVND (reference sequence). The CDR3 totals 15 residues. CDR3 sequence: CASTPGAYSNQPQHF. The CDR3 region has the DNA TGTGCCAGTACCCCAGGGGCGTATAGCAATCAGCCCCAGCATTTT.

This clonotype was detected ten times or more. The chain is built from TRBV7-8 and TRBJ2-2, with 7 positions matching TRBD1. The germline CDR1 and CDR2 sequences are SGHVS and FQNEAQ. V lost 5 bases to trimming and J lost 0 bases; unmatched junction nucleotides: 12. The length of the CDR3 is 18 residues. The CDR3 sequence: CASSPKYRGTTNTGELFF. DNA for the CDR3: TGTGCCAGCAGCCCTAAGTACAGGGGAACGACGAACACCGGGGAGCTGTTTTTT.

J is TRBJ2-5 and V is TRBV20-1, with D possibly being TRBD1 (6 bases). The V gene lost 3 bases and the J gene lost 4 bases, with 27 bases spanning the gap. In germline, CDR1 is DFQATT, CDR2 SNEGSKA (reference sequence). The CDR3 is 18 amino acids. CDR3 DNA sequence: TGCAGTGCTAGCCTAGAGCAAACGGCCGGGACACGGAGAGAGACCCAGTACTTC. It translates to CSASLEQTAGTRRETQYF.